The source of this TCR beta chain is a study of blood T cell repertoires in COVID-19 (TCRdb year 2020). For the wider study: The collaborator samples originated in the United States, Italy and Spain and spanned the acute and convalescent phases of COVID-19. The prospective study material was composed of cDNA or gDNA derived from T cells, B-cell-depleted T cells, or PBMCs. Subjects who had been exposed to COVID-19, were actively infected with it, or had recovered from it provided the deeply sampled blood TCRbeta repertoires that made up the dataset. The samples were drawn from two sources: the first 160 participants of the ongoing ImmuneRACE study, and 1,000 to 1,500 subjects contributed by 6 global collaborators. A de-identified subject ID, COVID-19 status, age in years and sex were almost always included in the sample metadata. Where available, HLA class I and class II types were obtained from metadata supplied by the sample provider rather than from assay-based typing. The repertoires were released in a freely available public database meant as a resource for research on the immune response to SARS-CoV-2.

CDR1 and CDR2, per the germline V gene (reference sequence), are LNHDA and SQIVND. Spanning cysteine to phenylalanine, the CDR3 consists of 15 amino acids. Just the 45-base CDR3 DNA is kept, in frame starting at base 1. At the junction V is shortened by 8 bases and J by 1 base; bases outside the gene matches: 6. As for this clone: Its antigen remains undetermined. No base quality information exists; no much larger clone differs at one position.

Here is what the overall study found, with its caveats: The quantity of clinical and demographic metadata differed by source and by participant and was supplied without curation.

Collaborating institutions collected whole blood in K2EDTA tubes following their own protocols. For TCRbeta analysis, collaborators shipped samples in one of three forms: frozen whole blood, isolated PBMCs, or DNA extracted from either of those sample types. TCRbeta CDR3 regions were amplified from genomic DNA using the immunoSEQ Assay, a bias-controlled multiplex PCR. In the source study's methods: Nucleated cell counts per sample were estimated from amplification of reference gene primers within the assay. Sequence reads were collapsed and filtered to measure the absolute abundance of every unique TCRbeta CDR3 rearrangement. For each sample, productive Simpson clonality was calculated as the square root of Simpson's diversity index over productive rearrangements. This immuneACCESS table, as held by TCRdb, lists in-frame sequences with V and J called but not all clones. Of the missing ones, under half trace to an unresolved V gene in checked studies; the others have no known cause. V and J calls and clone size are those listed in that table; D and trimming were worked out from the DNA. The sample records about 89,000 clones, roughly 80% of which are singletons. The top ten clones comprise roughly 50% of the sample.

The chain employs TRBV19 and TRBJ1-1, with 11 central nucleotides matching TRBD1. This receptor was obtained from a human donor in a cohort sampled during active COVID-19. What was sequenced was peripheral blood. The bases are TGTGCCAGTCGGACAGGGGGCAGCGGGAACACTGAAGCTTTCTTT. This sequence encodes CASRTGGSGNTEAFF. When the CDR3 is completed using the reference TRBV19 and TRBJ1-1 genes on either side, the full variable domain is DGGITQSPKYLFRKEGQNVTLSCEQNLNHDAMYWYRQDPGQGLRLIYYSQIVNDFQKGDIAEGYSVSREKKESFPLTVTSAQKNPTAFYLCASRTGGSGNTEAFFGQGTRLTVV.